The clone carrying this TCR beta chain has ten or more counts. This record comes from a study of regulatory T cells in long-lasting Graves disease. Construction of TCR beta libraries relied on iRepertoire HTBI primers and on Arm-PCR targeting CDR3 regions. TCRdb itself ran the multiplex PCR reads through MiXCR, one entry per CDR3 protein. The repertoire consists of 360,000 or so distinct CDR3 sequences, with less than 30% occurring once and the leading ten covering around 30%. The time point denotes: persistent/refractory GD, antithyroid drugs over 5 years with positive TRAb. Researchers made the TCR library from RNA that was extracted from PBMCs. V shed 1 base and J shed 4 bases, with 7 bases lying between them. The germline V gene encodes CDR1 SGHAT and CDR2 FQNNGV. The CDR3 is 13 residues long.

The receptor was derived from a woman aged 40 to 50 with Graves disease. Sequencing used peripheral blood mononuclear cells (PBMCs), obtained when the disease was refractory, from a patient treated with antithyroid drugs. The chain couples TRBV11-2 to TRBJ1-1, with D hard to call. CDR3 sequence: CASSLVLGTEAFF. The CDR3 DNA reads TGTGCCAGCAGCTTAGTGCTCGGCACTGAAGCTTTCTTT.